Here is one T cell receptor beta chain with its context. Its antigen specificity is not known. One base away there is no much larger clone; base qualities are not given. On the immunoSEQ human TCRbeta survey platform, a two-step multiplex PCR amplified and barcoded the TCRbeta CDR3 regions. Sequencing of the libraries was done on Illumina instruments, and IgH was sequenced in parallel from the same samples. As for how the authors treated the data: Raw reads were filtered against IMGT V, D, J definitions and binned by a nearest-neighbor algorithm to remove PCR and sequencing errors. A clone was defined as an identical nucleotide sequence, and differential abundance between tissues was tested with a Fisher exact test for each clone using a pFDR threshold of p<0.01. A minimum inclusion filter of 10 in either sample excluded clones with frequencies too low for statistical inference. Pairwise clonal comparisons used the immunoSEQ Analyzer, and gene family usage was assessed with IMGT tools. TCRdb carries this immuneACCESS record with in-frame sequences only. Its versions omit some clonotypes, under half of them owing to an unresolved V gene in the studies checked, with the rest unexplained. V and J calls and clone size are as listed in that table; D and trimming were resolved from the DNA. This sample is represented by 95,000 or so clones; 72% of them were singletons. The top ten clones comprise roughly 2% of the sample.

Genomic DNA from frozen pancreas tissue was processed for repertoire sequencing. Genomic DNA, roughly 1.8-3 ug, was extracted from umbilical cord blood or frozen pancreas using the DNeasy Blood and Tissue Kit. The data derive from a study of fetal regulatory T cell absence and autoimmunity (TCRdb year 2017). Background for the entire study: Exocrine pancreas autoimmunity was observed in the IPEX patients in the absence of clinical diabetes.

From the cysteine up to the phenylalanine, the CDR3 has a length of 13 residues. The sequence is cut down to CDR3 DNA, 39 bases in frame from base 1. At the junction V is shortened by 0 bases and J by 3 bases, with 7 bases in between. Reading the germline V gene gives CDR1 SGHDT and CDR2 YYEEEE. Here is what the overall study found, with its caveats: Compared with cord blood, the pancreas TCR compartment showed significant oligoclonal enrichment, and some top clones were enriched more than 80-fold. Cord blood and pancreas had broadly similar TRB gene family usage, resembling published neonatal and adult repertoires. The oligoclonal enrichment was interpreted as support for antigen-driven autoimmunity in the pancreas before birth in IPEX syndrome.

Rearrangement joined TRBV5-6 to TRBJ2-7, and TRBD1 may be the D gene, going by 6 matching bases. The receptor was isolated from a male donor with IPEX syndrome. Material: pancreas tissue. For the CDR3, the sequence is CASSLGDNYEQYF. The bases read TGTGCCAGCAGCTTGGGGGACAACTACGAGCAGTACTTC.